One sample yielded the 3 T cell receptor beta chains listed below, sequenced in a study of blood T cell repertoires in COVID-19. Sequencing used immunoSEQ multiplex PCR; TCRdb keeps in-frame clones, though not all of them. The sample contains a few hundred thousand clones, about four fifths of which appear only once. Input material: PBMCs or T cells enriched from blood (not recorded which). The receptors shown here come from a man aged 40-50 years who had been exposed to COVID-19.

V gene TRBV9 combines with J gene TRBJ2-2; 8 nucleotides agree with TRBD2. CDR1 is SGDLS, CDR2 YYNGEE, per germline. This CDR3 comprises 14 residues. J was trimmed by 4 bases and V by 7 bases; bases with no gene match: 6. CDR3 sequence: CASAGRGATGELFF. The CDR3 coding sequence is TGTGCCAGCGCGGGGCGGGGGGCCACCGGGGAGCTGTTTTTT. The full variable domain, in which reference TRBV9 and TRBJ2-2 provide the parts outside the CDR3, is DSGVTQTPKHLITATGQRVTLRCSPRSGDLSVYWYQQSLDQGLQFLIQYYNGEERAKGNILERFSAQQFPDLHSELNLSSLELGDSALYFCASAGRGATGELFFGEGSRLTVL.

This clone showed up just a few times. The chain employs TRBV7-9 and TRBJ1-1; 7 nucleotides align to TRBD1. The V gene's germline CDR1 is SEHNR and CDR2 FQNEAQ (reference sequence). The CDR3 length is 15 residues. Trimming removed 7 bases from V and 3 bases from J; junction bases left unmatched: 11. The DNA of the CDR3 is TGTGCCAGCAAAACCGCGACAGGGTGGGACACTGAAGCTTTCTTT. As protein: CASKTATGWDTEAFF.

The CDR3 DNA reads TGTGCCAGCAGCTTGGCGGCTAGCGGGTATTACAATGAGCAGTTCTTC. Residues: CASSLAASGYYNEQFF. The rearrangement joins TRBV5-6 to TRBJ2-1, with 8 nucleotides matching TRBD2. V was pared by 0 bases and J by 4 bases, with 6 bases of the junction left unmatched. Germline V lookup: CDR1 SGHDT, CDR2 YYEEEE. The CDR3 covers 16 residues.